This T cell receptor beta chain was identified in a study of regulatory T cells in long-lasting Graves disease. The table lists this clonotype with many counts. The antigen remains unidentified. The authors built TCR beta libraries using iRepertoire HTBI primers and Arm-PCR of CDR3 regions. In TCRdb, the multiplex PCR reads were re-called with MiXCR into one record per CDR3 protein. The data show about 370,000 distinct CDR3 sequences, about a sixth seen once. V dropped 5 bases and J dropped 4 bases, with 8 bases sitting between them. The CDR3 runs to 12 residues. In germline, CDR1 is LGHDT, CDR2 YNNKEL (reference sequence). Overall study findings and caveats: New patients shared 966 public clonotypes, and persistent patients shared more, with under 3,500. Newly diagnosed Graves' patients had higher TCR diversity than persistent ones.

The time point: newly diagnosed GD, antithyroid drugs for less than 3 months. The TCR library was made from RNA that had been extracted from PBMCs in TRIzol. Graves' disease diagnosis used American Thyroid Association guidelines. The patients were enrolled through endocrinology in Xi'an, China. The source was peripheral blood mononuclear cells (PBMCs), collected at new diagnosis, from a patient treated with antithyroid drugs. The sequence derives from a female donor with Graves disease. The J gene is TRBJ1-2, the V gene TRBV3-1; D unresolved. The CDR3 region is CASSSRPYGYTF. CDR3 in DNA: TGTGCCAGCAGCTCCCGACCCTATGGCTACACCTTC.